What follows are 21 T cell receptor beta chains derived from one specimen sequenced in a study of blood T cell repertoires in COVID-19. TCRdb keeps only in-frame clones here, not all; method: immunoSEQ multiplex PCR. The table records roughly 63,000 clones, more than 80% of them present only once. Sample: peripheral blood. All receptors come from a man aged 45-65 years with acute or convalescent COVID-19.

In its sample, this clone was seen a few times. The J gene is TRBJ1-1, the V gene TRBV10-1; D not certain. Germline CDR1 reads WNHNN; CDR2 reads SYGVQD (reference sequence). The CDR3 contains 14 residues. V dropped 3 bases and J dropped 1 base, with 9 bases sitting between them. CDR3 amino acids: CASSDQTTNTEAFF. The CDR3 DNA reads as TGCGCCAGCAGTGATCAGACAACGAACACTGAAGCTTTCTTT.

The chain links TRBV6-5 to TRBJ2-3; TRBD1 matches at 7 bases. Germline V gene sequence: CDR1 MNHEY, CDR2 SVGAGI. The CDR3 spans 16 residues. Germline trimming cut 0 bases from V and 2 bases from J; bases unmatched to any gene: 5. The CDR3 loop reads CASSYSGQINTDTQYF. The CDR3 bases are TGTGCCAGCAGTTACTCGGGACAGATAAACACAGATACGCAGTATTTT.

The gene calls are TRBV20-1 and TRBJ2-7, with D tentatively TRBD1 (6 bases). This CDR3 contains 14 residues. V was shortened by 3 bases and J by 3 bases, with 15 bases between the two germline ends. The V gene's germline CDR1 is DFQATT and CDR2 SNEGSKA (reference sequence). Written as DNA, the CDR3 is TGCAGTGCTAGTAGGGCCGGACAGCTCTACGAGCAGTACGTC. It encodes CSASRAGQLYEQYV.

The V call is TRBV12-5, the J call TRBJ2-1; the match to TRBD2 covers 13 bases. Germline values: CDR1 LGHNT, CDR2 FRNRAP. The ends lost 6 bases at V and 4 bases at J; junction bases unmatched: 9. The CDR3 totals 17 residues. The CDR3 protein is CASGPGLAGVSYNEQFF. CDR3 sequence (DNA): TGTGCTAGTGGCCCCGGACTAGCGGGAGTTTCTTACAATGAGCAGTTCTTC.

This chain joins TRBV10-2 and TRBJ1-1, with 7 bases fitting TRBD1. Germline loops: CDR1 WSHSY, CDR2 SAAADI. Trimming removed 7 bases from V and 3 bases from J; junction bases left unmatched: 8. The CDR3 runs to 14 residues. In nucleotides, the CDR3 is TGCGCCAGCACCGGGACAGTGGGGGACACTGAAGCTTTCTTT. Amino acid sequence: CASTGTVGDTEAFF.

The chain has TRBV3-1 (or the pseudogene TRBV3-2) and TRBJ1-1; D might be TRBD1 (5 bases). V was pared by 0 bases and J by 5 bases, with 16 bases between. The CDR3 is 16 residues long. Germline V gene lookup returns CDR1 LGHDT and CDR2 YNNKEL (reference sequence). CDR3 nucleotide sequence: TGTGCCAGCAGCCAAGATCGGATGAGGGGAGGAACTGAAGCTTTCTTT. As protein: CASSQDRMRGGTEAFF.

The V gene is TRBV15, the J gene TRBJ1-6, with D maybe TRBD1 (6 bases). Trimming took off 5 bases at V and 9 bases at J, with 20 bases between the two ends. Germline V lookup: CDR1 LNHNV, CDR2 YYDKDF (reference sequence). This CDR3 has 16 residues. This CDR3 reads CATSRPLGAGGSPLHF. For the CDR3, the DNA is TGTGCCACCAGCCGACCCCTGGGGGCCGGTGGTTCACCCCTCCACTTT.

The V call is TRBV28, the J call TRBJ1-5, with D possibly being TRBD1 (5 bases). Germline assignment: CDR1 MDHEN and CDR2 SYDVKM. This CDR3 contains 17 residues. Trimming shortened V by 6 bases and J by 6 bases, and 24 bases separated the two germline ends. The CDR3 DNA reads TGTGCCAGCAGCTCCAGGACATTTTCCCAAGCCCGTCAGCCCCAGCATTTT. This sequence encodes CASSSRTFSQARQPQHF.

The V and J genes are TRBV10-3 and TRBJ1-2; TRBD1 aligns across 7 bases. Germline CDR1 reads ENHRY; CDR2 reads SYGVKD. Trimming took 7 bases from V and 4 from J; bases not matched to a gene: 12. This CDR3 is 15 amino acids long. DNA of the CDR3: TGTGCCATCACCGGTGGGGGGACAGATGTCTATGGCTACACCTTC. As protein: CAITGGGTDVYGYTF.

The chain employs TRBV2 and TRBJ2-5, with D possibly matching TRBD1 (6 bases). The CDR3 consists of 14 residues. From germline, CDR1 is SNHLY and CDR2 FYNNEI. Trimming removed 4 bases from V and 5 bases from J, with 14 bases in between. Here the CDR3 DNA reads TGTGCCAGCAGTGTTCAACAGGGTTTGGAGACCCAGTACTTC. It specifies CASSVQQGLETQYF.

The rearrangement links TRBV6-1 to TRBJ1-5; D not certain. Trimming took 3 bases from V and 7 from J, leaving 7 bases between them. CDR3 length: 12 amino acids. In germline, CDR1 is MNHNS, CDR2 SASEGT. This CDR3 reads CASSDGLQPQHF. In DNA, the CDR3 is TGTGCCAGCAGTGACGGTCTGCAGCCCCAGCATTTT.

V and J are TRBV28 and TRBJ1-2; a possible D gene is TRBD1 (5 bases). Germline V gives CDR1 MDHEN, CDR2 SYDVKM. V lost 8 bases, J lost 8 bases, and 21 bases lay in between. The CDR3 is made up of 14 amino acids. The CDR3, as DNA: TGTGCCAGCTCCCCCCCGGCAGGGCTCAAGGGCTACACCTTC. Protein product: CASSPPAGLKGYTF.

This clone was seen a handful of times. Here the CDR3 DNA reads TGTGCCAGCTGGACTAGCGGGAGGCCCGGAGTTCGGTACTTC. Its translation is CASWTSGRPGVRYF. This chain joins TRBV27 and TRBJ2-7, with 14 bases matching TRBD2. The V and J ends lost 8 bases and 12 bases, in that order; junction bases with no gene match: 12. Per germline, CDR1 MNHEY and CDR2 SMNVEV (reference sequence). This CDR3 spans 14 amino acids.

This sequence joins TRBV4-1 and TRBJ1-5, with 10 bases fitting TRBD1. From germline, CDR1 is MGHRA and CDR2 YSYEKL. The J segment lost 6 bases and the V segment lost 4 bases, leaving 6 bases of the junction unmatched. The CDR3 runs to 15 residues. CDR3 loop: CASSPAGTGVQPQHF. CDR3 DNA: TGCGCCAGCAGCCCCGCCGGGACAGGGGTTCAGCCCCAGCATTTT.

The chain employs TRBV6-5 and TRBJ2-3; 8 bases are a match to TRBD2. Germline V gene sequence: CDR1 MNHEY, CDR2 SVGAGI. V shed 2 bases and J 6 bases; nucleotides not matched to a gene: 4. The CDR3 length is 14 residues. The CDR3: CASSYERERDTQYF. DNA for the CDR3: TGTGCCAGCAGTTACGAGCGGGAGAGGGATACGCAGTATTTT.

CDR3 amino acids: CASSLRGFGTDTQYF. CDR3 DNA sequence: TGTGCCAGCAGTCTCAGGGGTTTTGGCACAGATACGCAGTATTTT. The chain has TRBV27 and TRBJ2-3; maybe TRBD1 (6 bases). CDR3 length equals 15 residues. Trimming stripped 5 bases from V and 1 base from J, with 13 bases between. Germline values: CDR1 MNHEY, CDR2 SMNVEV (reference sequence).

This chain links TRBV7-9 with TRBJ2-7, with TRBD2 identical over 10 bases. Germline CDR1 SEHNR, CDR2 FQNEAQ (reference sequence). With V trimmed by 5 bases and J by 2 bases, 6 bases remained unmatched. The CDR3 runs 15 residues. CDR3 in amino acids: CASSQSGRETYEQYF. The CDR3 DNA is TGTGCCAGCAGCCAGAGCGGGAGGGAAACCTACGAGCAGTACTTC.

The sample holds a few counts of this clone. As DNA, the CDR3 is TGCGCCAGCAGCCAAGCCCCCCCGACAGGGGACGGCTATGGCTACACCTTC. Translated: CASSQAPPTGDGYGYTF. The chain is built from TRBV4-1 and TRBJ1-2; 8 positions match TRBD1. This CDR3 has 17 amino acids. The J segment lost 4 bases and the V segment lost 1 base, leaving 11 bases of the junction unmatched. Germline V gene sequence: CDR1 MGHRA, CDR2 YSYEKL.

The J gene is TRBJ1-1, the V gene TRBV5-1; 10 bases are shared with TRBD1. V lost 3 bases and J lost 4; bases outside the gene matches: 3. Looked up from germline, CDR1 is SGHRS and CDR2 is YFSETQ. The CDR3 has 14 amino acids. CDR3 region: CASSSGQGGTEAFF. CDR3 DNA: TGCGCCAGCAGCTCCGGACAGGGGGGCACTGAAGCTTTCTTT.

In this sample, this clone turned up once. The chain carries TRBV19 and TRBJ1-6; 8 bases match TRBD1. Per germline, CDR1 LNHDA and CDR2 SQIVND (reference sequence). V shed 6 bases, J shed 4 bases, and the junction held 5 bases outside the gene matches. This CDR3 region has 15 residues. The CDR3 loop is CASRVQGAYNSPLHF. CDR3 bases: TGTGCCAGTAGGGTGCAGGGGGCGTATAATTCACCCCTCCACTTT.

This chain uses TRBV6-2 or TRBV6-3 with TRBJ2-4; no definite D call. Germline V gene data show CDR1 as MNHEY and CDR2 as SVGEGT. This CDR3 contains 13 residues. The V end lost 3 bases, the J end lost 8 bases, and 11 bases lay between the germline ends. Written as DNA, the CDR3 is TGTGCCAGCAGTTATAAGCGCGAGGACATTCAGTACTTC. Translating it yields CASSYKREDIQYF.